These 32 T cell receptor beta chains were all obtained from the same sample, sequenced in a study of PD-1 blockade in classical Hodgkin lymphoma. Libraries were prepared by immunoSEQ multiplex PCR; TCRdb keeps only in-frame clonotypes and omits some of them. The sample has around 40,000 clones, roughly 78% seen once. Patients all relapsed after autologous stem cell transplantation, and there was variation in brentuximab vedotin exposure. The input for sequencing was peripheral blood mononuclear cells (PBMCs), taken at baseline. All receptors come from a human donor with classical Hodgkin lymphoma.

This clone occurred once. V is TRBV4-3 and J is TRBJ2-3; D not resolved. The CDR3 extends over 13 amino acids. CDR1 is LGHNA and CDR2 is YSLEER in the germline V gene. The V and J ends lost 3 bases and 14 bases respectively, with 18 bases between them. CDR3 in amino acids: CASSQVCLRYRYF. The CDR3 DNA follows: TGCGCCAGCAGCCAGGTCTGTCTCAGGTATCGGTATTTT.

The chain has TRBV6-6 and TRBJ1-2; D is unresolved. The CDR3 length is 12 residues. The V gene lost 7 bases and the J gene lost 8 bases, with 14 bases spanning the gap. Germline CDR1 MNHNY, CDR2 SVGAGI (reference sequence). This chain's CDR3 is CASTQELGGYTF. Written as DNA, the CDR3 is TGTGCCAGCACTCAGGAGCTCGGGGGCTACACCTTC.

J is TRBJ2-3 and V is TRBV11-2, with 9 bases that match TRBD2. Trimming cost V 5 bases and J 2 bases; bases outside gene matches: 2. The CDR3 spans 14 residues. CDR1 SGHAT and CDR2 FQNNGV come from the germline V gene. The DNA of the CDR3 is TGTGCCAGCAGCCTAGCGGGGCCCACAGATACGCAGTATTTT. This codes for CASSLAGPTDTQYF.

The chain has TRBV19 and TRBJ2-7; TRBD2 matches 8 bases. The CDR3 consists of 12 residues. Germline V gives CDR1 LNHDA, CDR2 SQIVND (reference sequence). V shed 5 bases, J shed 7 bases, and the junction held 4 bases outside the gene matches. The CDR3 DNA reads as TGTGCCAGTAGTGGGGCGGGAGGAGAGCAGTACTTC. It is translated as CASSGAGGEQYF.

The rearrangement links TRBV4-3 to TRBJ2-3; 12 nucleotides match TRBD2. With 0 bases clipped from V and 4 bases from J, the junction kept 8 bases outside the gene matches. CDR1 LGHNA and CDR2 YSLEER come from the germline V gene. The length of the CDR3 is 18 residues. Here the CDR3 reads CASSQEASGGARADTQYF. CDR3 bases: TGCGCCAGCAGCCAAGAAGCTAGCGGGGGGGCACGAGCAGATACGCAGTATTTT.

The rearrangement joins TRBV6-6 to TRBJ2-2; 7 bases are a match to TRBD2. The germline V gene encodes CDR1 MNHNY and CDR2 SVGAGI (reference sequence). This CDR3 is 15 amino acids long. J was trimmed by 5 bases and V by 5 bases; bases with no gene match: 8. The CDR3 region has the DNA TGTGCCAGCAGTGGAGACTGGGAGGGGACCGGGGAGCTGTTTTTT. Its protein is CASSGDWEGTGELFF.

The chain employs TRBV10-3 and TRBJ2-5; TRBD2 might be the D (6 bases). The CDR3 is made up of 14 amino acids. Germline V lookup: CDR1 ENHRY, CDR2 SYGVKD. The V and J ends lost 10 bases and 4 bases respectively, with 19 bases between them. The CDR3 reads CATQILGGGETQYF. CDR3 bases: TGTGCCACCCAAATCCTGGGGGGTGGAGAGACCCAGTACTTC.

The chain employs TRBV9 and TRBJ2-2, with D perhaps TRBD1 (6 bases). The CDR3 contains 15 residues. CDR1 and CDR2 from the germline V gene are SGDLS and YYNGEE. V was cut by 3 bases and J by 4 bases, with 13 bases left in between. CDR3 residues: CASSDGTGTTGELFF. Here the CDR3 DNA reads TGTGCCAGCAGCGACGGAACAGGGACCACCGGGGAGCTGTTTTTT.

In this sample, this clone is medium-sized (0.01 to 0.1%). CDR3 coding DNA: TGTGCCAGCTCACCCACCGGGACAGGGGGCGGATCACCCCTCCACTTT. This translates into CASSPTGTGGGSPLHF. The chain couples TRBV18 to TRBJ1-6; 12 positions match TRBD1. The CDR3 is 16 amino acids. Germline CDR1 and CDR2: KGHSH and LQKENI. The ends lost 3 bases at V and 10 bases at J; junction bases unmatched: 7.

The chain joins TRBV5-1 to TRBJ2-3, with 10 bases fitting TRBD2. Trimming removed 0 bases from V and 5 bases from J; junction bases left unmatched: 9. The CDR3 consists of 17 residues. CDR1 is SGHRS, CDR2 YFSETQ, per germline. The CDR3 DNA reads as TGCGCCAGCAGCTTGGAAGGCCTAGCGGGGGTAGGAGATACGCAGTATTTT. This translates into CASSLEGLAGVGDTQYF.

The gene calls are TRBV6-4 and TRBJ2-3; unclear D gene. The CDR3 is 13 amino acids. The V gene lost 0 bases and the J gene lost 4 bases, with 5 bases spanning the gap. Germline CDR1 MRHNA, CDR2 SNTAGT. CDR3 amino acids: CASSDSLSDTQYF. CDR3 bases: TGTGCCAGCAGTGACTCGCTTTCAGATACGCAGTATTTT.

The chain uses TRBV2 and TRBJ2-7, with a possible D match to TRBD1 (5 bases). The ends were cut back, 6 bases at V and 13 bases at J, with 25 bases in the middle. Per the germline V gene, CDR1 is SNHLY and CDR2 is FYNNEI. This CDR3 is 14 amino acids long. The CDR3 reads CASRADGHVFYEYF. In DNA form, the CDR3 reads TGTGCCAGCAGAGCAGATGGACACGTCTTTTACGAATACTTC.

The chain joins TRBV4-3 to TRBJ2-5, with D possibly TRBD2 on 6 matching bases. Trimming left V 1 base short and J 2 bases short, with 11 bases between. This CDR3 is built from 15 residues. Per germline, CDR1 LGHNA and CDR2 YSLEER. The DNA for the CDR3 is TGCGCCAGCAGCCAAGGATGGGGGGTTCAAGAGACCCAGTACTTC. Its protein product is CASSQGWGVQETQYF.

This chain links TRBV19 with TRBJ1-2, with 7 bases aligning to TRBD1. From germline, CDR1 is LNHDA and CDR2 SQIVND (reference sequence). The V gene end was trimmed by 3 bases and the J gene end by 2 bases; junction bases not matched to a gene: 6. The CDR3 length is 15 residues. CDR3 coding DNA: TGTGCCAGTAGTATTTCACAGGGGACCAACTATGGCTACACCTTC. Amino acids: CASSISQGTNYGYTF. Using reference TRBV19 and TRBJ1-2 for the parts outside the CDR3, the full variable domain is DGGITQSPKYLFRKEGQNVTLSCEQNLNHDAMYWYRQDPGQGLRLIYYSQIVNDFQKGDIAEGYSVSREKKESFPLTVTSAQKNPTAFYLCASSISQGTNYGYTFGSGTRLTVV.

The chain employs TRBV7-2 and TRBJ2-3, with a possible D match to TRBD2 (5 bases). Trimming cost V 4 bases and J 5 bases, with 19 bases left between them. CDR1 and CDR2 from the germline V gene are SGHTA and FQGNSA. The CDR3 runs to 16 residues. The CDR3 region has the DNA TGTGCCAGCAGCTCCAAGCGGACTGCTCGGGTAGATACGCAGTATTTT. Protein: CASSSKRTARVDTQYF. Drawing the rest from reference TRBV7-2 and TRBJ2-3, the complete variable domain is GAGVSQSPSNKVTEKGKDVELRCDPISGHTALYWYRQSLGQGLEFLIYFQGNSAPDKSGLPSDRFSAERTGGSVSTLTIQRTQQEDSAVYLCASSSKRTARVDTQYFGPGTRLTVL.

The CDR3 is CASSYSGDSTGELFF. As DNA, the CDR3 is TGTGCCAGCAGTTACTCGGGCGACAGCACCGGGGAGCTGTTTTTT. This chain uses TRBV6-5 with TRBJ2-2, with D possibly matching TRBD1 (5 bases). V shed 0 bases and J shed 4 bases, with 9 bases lying between them. The V gene's germline CDR1 is MNHEY and CDR2 SVGAGI. CDR3 size: 15 residues.

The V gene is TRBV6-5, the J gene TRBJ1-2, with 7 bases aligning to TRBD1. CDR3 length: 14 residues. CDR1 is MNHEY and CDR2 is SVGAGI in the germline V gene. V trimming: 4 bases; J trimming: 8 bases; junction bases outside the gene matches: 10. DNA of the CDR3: TGTGCCAGCAGTTCCACAGGGGCTGATTCGGGCTACACCTTC. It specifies CASSSTGADSGYTF.

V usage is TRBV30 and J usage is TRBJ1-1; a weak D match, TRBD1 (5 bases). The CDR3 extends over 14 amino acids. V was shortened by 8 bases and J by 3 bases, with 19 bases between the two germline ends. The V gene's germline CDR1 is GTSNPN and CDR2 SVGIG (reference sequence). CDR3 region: CAQEGFKKDTEAFF. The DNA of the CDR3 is TGTGCCCAGGAGGGGTTCAAAAAGGACACTGAAGCTTTCTTT. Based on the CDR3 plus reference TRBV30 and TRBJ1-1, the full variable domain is SQTIHQWPATLVQPVGSPLSLECTVEGTSNPNLYWYRQAAGRGLQLLFYSVGIGQISSEVPQNLSASRPQDRQFILSSKKLLLSDSGFYLCAQEGFKKDTEAFFGQGTRLTVV.

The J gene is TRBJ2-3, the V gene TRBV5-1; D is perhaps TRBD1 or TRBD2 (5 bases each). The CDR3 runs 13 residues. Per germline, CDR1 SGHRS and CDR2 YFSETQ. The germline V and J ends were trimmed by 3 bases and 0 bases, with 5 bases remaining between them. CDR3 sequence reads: CASSWDSTDTQYF. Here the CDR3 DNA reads TGCGCCAGCAGCTGGGACAGCACAGATACGCAGTATTTT. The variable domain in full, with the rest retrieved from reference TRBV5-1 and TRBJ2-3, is KAGVTQTPRYLIKTRGQQVTLSCSPISGHRSVSWYQQTPGQGLQFLFEYFSETQRNKGNFPGRFSGRQFSNSRSEMNVSTLELGDSALYLCASSWDSTDTQYFGPGTRLTVL.

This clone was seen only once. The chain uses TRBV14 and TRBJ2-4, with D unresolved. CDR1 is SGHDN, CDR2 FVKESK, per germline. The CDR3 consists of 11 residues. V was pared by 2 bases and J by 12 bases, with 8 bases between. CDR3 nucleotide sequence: TGTGCCAGCAGCCAACACGGCACTCAGTACTTC. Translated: CASSQHGTQYF.

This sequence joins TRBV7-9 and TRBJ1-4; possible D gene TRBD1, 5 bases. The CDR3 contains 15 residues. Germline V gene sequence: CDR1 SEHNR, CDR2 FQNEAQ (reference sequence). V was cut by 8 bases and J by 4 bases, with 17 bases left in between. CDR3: CASGGRKLSNEKLFF. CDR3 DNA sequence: TGTGCCAGCGGGGGGAGGAAGCTAAGTAATGAAAAACTGTTTTTT.

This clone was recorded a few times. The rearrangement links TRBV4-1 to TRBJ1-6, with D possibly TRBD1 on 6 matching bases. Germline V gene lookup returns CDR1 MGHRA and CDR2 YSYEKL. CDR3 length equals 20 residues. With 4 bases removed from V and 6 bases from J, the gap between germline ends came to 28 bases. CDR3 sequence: CASSPLQGLPLEFSNSPLHF. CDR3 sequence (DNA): TGCGCCAGCAGCCCATTACAGGGACTCCCTCTGGAGTTCTCTAATTCACCCCTCCACTTT.

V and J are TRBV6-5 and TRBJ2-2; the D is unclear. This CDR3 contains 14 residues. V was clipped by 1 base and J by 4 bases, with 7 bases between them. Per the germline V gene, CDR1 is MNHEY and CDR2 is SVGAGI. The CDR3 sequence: CASSYWESTGELFF. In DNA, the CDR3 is TGTGCCAGCAGTTACTGGGAAAGCACCGGGGAGCTGTTTTTT.

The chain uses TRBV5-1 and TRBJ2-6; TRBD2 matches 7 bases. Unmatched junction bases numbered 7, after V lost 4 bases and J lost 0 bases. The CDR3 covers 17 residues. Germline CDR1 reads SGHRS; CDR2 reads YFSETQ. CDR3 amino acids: CASSQDSGGSGANVLTF. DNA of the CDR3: TGCGCCAGCAGCCAAGACTCGGGGGGCTCTGGGGCCAACGTCCTGACTTTC.

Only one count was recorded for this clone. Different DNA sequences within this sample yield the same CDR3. CDR3 in DNA: TGTGCCAGCAGCTTGGAAGCAGGGATTAACTATGGCTACACCTTC. It translates to CASSLEAGINYGYTF. This sequence joins TRBV11-2 and TRBJ1-2; tentative D call: TRBD1 (5 bases). This CDR3 has 15 residues. Trimming shortened V by 3 bases and J by 1 base, and 12 bases separated the two germline ends. Germline lookup yields CDR1 SGHAT and CDR2 FQNNGV.

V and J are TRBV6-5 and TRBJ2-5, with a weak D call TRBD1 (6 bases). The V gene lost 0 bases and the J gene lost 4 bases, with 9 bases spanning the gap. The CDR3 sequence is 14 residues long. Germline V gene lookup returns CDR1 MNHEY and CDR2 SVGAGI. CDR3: CASSYSRGIETQYF. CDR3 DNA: TGTGCCAGCAGTTACTCAAGGGGGATAGAGACCCAGTACTTC.

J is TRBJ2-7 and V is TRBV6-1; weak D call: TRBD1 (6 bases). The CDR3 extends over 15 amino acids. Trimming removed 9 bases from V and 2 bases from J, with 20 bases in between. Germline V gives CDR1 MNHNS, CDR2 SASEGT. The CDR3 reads CASTKGRGTTYEQYF. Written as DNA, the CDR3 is TGTGCCAGTACTAAAGGCAGGGGTACTACCTACGAGCAGTACTTC.

The CDR3 is CASSVTSGGGGPTDTQYF. In DNA, the CDR3 is TGTGCCAGCAGCGTAACTAGCGGGGGAGGGGGGCCCACAGATACGCAGTATTTT. V gene TRBV9 combines with J gene TRBJ2-3, with 11 bases aligning to TRBD2. J gave up 2 bases and V 1 base, and 9 bases lay outside the gene matches. The length of the CDR3 is 18 residues. Per germline, CDR1 SGDLS and CDR2 YYNGEE.

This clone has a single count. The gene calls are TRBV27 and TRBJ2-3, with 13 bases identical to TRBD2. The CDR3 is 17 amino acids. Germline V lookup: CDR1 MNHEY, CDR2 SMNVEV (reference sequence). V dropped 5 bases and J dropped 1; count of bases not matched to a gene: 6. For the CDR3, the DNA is TGTGCCAGCAGTATCCGGACTAGCGGGGGAGGCACAGATACGCAGTATTTT. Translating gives CASSIRTSGGGTDTQYF.

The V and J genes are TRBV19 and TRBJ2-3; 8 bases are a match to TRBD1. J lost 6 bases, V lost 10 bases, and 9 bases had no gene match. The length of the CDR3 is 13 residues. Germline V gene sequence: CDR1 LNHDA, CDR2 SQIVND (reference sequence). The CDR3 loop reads CATSGGLWDTQYF. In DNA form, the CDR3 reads TGTGCCACCTCAGGGGGCCTCTGGGATACGCAGTATTTT. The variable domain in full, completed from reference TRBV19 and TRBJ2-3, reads DGGITQSPKYLFRKEGQNVTLSCEQNLNHDAMYWYRQDPGQGLRLIYYSQIVNDFQKGDIAEGYSVSREKKESFPLTVTSAQKNPTAFYLCATSGGLWDTQYFGPGTRLTVL.

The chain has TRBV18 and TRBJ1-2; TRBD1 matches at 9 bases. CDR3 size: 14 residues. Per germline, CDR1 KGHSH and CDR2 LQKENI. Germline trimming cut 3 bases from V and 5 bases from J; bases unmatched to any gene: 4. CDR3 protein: CASSPRTGDYGYTF. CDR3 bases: TGTGCCAGCTCACCCCGGACAGGGGATTATGGCTACACCTTC.

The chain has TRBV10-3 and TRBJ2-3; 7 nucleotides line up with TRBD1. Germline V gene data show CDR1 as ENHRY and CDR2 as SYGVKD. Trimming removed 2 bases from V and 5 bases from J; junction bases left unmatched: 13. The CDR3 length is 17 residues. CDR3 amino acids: CAISEPEGAGRLDTQYF. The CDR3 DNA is TGTGCCATCAGTGAGCCCGAGGGGGCTGGGAGACTAGATACGCAGTATTTT.